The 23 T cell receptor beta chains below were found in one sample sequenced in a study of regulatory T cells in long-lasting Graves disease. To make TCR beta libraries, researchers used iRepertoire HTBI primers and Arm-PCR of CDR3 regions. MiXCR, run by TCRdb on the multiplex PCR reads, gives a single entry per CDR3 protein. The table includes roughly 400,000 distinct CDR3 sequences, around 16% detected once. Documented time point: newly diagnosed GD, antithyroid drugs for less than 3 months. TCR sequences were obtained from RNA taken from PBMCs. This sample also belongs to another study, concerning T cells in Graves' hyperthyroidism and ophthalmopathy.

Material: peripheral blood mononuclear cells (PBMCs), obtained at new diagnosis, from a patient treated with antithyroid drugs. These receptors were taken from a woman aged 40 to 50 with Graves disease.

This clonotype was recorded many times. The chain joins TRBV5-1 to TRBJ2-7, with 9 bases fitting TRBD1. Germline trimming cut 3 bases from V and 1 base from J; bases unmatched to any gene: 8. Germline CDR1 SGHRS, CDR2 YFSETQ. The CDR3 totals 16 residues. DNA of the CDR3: TGCGCCAGCAGCTCCTCAGGGACAGGGATGTCCTACGAGCAGTACTTC. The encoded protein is CASSSSGTGMSYEQYF.

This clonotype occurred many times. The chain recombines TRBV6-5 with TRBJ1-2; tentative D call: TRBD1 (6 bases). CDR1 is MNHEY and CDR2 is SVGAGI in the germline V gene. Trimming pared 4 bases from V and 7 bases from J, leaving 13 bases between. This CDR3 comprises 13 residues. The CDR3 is CASSSLGTFGYTF. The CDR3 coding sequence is TGTGCCAGCAGTTCCCTTGGGACATTTGGCTACACCTTC.

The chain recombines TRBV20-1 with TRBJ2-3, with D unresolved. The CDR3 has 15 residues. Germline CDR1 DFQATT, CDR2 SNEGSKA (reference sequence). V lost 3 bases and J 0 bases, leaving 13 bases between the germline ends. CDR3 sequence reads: CSARGAPSSTDTQYF. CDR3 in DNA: TGCAGTGCTAGGGGCGCCCCCTCTAGCACAGATACGCAGTATTTT.

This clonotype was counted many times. CDR3 region: CSAGRGLAGRSTDTQYF. The CDR3 DNA is TGCAGTGCAGGGCGGGGACTAGCGGGTCGAAGCACAGATACGCAGTATTTT. The rearrangement uses TRBV20-1 and TRBJ2-3; the match to TRBD2 covers 12 bases. After removal of 6 bases from V and 0 bases from J, the junction contained 10 bases not matched to a gene. This CDR3 has 17 residues. Germline values: CDR1 DFQATT, CDR2 SNEGSKA (reference sequence).

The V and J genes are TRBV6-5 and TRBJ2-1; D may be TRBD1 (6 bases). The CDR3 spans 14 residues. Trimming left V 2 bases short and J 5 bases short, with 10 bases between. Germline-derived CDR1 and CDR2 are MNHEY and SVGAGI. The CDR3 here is CASSYSRGNNEQFF. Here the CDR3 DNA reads TGTGCCAGCAGTTACAGCAGGGGCAACAATGAGCAGTTCTTC.

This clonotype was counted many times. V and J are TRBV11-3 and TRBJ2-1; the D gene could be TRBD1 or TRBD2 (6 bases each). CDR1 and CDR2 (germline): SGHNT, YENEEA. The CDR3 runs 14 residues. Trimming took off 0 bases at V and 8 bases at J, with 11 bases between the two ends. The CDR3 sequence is CASSLEAEGDEQFF. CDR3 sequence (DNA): TGTGCCAGCAGCTTAGAGGCGGAGGGGGATGAGCAGTTCTTC.

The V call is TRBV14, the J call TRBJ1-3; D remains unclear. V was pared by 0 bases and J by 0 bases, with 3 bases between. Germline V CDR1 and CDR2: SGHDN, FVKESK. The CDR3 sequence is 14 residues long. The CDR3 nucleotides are TGTGCCAGCAGCCAAGATATCTCTGGAAACACCATATATTTT. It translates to CASSQDISGNTIYF.

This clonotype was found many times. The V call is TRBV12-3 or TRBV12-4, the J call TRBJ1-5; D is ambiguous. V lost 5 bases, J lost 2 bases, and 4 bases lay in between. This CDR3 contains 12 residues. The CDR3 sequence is CASSPRNQPQHF. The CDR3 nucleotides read TGTGCCAGCAGTCCCCGCAATCAGCCCCAGCATTTT.

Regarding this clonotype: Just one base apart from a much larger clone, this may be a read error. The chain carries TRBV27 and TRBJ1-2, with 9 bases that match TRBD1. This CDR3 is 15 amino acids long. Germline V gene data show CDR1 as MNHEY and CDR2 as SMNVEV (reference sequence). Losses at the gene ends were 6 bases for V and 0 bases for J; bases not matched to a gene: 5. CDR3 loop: CASRTGTGTNYGYTF. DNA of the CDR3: TGTGCCAGCAGGACCGGGACAGGGACTAACTATGGCTACACCTTC.

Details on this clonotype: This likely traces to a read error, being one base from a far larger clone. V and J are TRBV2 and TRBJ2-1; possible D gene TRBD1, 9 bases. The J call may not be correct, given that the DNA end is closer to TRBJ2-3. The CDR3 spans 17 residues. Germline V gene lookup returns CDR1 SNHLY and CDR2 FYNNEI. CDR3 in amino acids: CANRAGTGMSGGDTQYF. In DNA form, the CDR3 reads TGTGCCAACAGGGCCGGGACAGGGATGAGCGGGGGTGATACGCAGTATTTT.

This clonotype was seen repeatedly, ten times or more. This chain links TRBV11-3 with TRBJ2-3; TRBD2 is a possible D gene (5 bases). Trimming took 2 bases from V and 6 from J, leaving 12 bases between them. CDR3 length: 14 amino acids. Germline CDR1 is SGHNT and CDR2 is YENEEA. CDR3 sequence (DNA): TGTGCCAGCAGCTTAATGAGGACTGGCGATACGCAGTATTTT. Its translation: CASSLMRTGDTQYF.

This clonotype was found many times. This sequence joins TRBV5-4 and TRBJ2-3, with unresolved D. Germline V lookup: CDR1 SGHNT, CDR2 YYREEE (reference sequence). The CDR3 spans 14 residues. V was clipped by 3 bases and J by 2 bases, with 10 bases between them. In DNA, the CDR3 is TGTGCCAGCAGCTCAGTAATAGACACAGATACGCAGTATTTT. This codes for CASSSVIDTDTQYF.

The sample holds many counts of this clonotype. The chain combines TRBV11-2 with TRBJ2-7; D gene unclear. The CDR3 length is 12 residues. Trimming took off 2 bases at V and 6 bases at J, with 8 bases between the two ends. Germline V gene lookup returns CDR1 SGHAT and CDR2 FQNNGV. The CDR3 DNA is TGTGCCAGCAGCTTACCTGCGGTCGAGCAGTACTTC. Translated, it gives CASSLPAVEQYF.

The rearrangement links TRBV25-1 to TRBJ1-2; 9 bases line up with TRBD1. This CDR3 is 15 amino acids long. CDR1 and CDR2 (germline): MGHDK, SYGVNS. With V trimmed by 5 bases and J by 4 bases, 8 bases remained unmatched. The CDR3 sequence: CASSHPGQGSYGYTF. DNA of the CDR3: TGTGCCAGCAGTCATCCGGGACAGGGTAGCTATGGCTACACCTTC.

The CDR3 DNA follows: TGTGCCAGCAGTGAACCCTGCGGAGGGCATAGCAATCAGCCCCAGCATTTT. Amino acid sequence: CASSEPCGGHSNQPQHF. The V gene is TRBV25-1, the J gene TRBJ1-5; no clear D gene. The germline V and J ends were trimmed by 2 bases and 0 bases, with 14 bases remaining between them. This CDR3 has 17 residues. Germline V CDR1 and CDR2: MGHDK, SYGVNS.

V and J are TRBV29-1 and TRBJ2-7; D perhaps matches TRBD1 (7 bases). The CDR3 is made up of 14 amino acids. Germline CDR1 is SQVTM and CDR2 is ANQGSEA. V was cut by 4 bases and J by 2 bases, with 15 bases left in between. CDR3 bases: TGCAGCGTTGGCTCGGAGGGGGCAACCTACGAGCAGTACTTC. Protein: CSVGSEGATYEQYF.

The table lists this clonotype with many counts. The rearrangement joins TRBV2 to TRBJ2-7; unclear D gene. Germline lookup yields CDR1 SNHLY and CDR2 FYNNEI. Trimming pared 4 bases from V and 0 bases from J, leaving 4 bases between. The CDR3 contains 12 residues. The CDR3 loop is CASSGPSYEQYF. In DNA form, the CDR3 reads TGTGCCAGCAGTGGACCCTCCTACGAGCAGTACTTC.

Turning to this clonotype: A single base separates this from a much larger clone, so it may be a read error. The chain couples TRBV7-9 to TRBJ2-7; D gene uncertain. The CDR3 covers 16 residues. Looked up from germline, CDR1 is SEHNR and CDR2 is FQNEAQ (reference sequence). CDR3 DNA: TGTGCCAGCAGCTTCGTCGTTGGGCAGTCCTCCTACGGGCAGTACTTC. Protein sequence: CASSFVVGQSSYGQYF.

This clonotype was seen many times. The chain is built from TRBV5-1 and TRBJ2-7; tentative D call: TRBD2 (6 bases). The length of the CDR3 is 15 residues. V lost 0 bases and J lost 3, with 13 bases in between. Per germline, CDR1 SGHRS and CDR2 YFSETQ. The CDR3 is CASSLGGMGGYEQYF. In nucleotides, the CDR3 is TGCGCCAGCAGCTTGGGGGGGATGGGGGGCTACGAGCAGTACTTC.

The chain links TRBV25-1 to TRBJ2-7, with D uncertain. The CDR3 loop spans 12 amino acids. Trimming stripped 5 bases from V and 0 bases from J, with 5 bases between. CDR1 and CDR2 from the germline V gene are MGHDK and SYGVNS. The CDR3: CASSPASYEQYF. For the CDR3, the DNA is TGTGCCAGCAGTCCAGCCTCCTACGAGCAGTACTTC.

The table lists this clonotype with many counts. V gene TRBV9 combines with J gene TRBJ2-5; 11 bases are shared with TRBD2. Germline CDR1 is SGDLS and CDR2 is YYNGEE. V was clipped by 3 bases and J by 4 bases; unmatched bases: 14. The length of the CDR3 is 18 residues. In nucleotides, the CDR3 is TGTGCCAGCAGCGCCGGGATTAGCGGGAGGGGCCGTGGAGAGACCCAGTACTTC. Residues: CASSAGISGRGRGETQYF. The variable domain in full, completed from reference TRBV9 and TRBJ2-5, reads DSGVTQTPKHLITATGQRVTLRCSPRSGDLSVYWYQQSLDQGLQFLIQYYNGEERAKGNILERFSAQQFPDLHSELNLSSLELGDSALYFCASSAGISGRGRGETQYFGPGTRLLVL.

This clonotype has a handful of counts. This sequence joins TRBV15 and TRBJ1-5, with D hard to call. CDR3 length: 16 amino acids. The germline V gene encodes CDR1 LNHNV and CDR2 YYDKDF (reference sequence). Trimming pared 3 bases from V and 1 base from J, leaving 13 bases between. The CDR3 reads CATSSATLGSNQPQHF. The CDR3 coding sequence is TGTGCCACCAGCAGTGCGACGTTGGGCAGCAATCAGCCCCAGCATTTT.

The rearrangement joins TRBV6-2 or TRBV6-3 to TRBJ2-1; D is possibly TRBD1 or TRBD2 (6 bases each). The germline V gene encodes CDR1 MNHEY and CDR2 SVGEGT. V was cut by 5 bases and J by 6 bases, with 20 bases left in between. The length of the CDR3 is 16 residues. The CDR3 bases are TGTGCCAGCAGTGACTACAGGGTAAAGGGGGGCAATGAGCAGTTCTTC. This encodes CASSDYRVKGGNEQFF.